This TCR beta chain was recorded in a study of shared T cell receptors in the human thymus. Assay: immunoSEQ multiplex PCR; the TCRdb copy retains only in-frame clones and omits some. The sample holds around 67,000 clones, nearly 95% seen once. The source is a human donor. Sequencing used thymocytes.

CDR3 region: CASSHRAMNTEAFF. The DNA for the CDR3 is TGCGCCAGCAGCCACAGGGCTATGAACACTGAAGCTTTCTTT. This sequence joins TRBV4-3 and TRBJ1-1; TRBD1 might be the D (5 bases). V dropped 3 bases and J dropped 0 bases, with 8 bases sitting between them. CDR1 LGHNA and CDR2 YSLEER come from the germline V gene. The length of the CDR3 is 14 residues.